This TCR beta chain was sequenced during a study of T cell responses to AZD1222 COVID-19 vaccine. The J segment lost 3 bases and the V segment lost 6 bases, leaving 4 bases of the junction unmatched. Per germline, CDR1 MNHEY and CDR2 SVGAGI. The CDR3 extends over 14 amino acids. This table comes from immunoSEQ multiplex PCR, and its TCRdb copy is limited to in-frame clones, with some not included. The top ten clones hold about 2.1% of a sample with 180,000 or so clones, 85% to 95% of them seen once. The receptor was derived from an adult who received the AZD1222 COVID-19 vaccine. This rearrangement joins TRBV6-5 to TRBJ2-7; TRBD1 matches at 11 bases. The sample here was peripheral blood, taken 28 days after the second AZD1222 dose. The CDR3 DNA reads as TGTGCCAGCAGACTGGACAGGGGGCGCTACGAGCAGTACTTC. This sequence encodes CASRLDRGRYEQYF.